This T cell receptor beta chain was retrieved from a study of blood T cell repertoires in COVID-19. On the study more broadly: Samples taken during acute and convalescent COVID-19 were collected in the United States, Italy and Spain.

As originally analysed: Reference gene primer amplification in the assay estimated nucleated cell counts. Profiling relied on immunoSEQ multiplex PCR, and the TCRdb table lists in-frame clones only, not all of them. V and J calls and clone size are as listed in that table; D and trimming were resolved from the DNA. The sample lists around 190,000 clones, nearly 90% occurring once. Sequences were obtained from peripheral blood. The TCR sequence derives from a man younger than 35 who had recovered from COVID-19.

The CDR3 bases are TGTGCCAGCAGCTTAGGCGGGGCTGTCGAGCAGTACTTC. Amino acids: CASSLGGAVEQYF. The chain employs TRBV7-2 and TRBJ2-7; weak D call: TRBD2 (6 bases). The CDR3 extends over 13 amino acids. The germline V gene has CDR1 SGHTA and CDR2 FQGNSA. V was trimmed by 1 base and J by 6 bases, leaving 10 bases between them.